These 15 T cell receptor beta chains share one sample of origin, sequenced in a study of T cell changes during pregnancy in multiple sclerosis. Sequencing used immunoSEQ multiplex PCR; TCRdb keeps in-frame clones, though not all of them. Of approximately 21,000 clones listed, approximately 91% are singletons. The specimen comprised CD8+ T cells from peripheral blood mononuclear cells, sampled after pregnancy. All receptors come from a female donor in good health, enrolled as a control in a pregnancy study.

The chain joins TRBV23-1 to TRBJ1-2; no clear D gene. TRBV23-1 is known as an ORF, though its function is uncertain. The V end was cut by 2 bases, the J end by 4 bases, with 8 bases between. The CDR3 is made up of 13 amino acids. The CDR3 spells CASSQIQLYGYTF. Here the CDR3 DNA reads TGCGCCAGCAGTCAAATACAGCTCTATGGCTACACCTTC.

The chain recombines TRBV5-1 with TRBJ2-5; 7 nucleotides align to TRBD1. The end of the DNA is better explained by TRBJ2-7, so the J call may be wrong. The CDR3 runs to 15 residues. Germline CDR1 SGHRS, CDR2 YFSETQ. The CDR3 is CASSLGTGVRYEQYF. The CDR3 DNA sequence: TGCGCCAGCAGCTTGGGAACAGGGGTACGCTACGAGCAGTACTTC.

V is TRBV11-2 and J is TRBJ2-7; 13 bases line up with TRBD2. V gave up 8 bases and J gave up 7 bases; unmatched junction bases: 2. CDR1 and CDR2 from the germline V gene are SGHAT and FQNNGV. The CDR3 is made up of 12 amino acids. The CDR3 region has the DNA TGTGCCAGCCGGGGACTAGCGGGGGAGCAGTACTTC. It is translated as CASRGLAGEQYF.

The chain uses TRBV5-6 and TRBJ1-2, with D possibly matching TRBD1 (5 bases). V lost 4 bases to trimming and J lost 0 bases, with 16 bases between them. The germline CDR1 and CDR2 sequences are SGHDT and YYEEEE. CDR3 size: 16 residues. The CDR3 loop reads CASSLSAGQANYGYTF. CDR3 DNA sequence: TGTGCCAGCAGCCTCTCGGCAGGACAAGCTAACTATGGCTACACCTTC. Full variable domain (rest looked up from reference TRBV5-6 and TRBJ1-2): DAGVTQSPTHLIKTRGQQVTLRCSPKSGHDTVSWYQQALGQGPQFIFQYYEEEERQRGNFPDRFSGHQFPNYSSELNVNALLLGDSALYLCASSLSAGQANYGYTFGSGTRLTVV.

The genes are TRBV27 and TRBJ2-7; TRBD1 is a possible D gene (6 bases). Germline V gives CDR1 MNHEY, CDR2 SMNVEV (reference sequence). The CDR3 length is 13 residues. Trimming removed 4 bases from V and 2 bases from J, with 9 bases in between. CDR3 sequence (DNA): TGTGCCAGCAGTTCGGACAGAGCCTACGAGCAGTACTTC. This codes for CASSSDRAYEQYF.

V and J are TRBV5-4 and TRBJ1-2; D is perhaps TRBD1 (5 bases). CDR3 length: 17 amino acids. V lost 0 bases and J 3 bases, leaving 18 bases between the germline ends. CDR1 and CDR2 from the germline V gene are SGHNT and YYREEE (reference sequence). The DNA for the CDR3 is TGTGCCAGCAGCTTGGCCGAAGTTAGGGGTACGGACTATGGCTACACCTTC. Translation: CASSLAEVRGTDYGYTF.

The table lists this clone with a count of one. J is TRBJ2-1 and V is TRBV28, with D maybe TRBD2 (6 bases). The V end lost 6 bases, the J end lost 2 bases, and 26 bases lay between the germline ends. The CDR3 extends over 19 amino acids. Germline V gene data show CDR1 as MDHEN and CDR2 as SYDVKM. The CDR3: CASSPLLSGGRTTYNEQFF. In DNA, the CDR3 is TGTGCCAGCAGCCCCTTATTGAGCGGTGGGAGGACTACCTACAATGAGCAGTTCTTC.

The V and J genes are TRBV4-2 and TRBJ1-2; D unresolved. Germline values: CDR1 LGHNA, CDR2 YNFKEQ. This CDR3 comprises 11 residues. Trimming shortened V by 0 bases and J by 7 bases, and 3 bases separated the two germline ends. CDR3 region: CASSQDRGYTF. The DNA of the CDR3 is TGTGCCAGCAGCCAAGATCGTGGCTACACCTTC.

The chain carries TRBV6-5 and TRBJ2-5; D is perhaps TRBD2 (6 bases). Germline values: CDR1 MNHEY, CDR2 SVGAGI. The V end was cut by 1 base, the J end by 5 bases, with 11 bases between. This CDR3 comprises 14 residues. CDR3 loop: CASSYYFGGETQYF. In nucleotides, the CDR3 is TGTGCCAGCAGTTACTACTTCGGAGGGGAGACCCAGTACTTC.

V gene TRBV5-4 combines with J gene TRBJ1-2; 8 nucleotides line up with TRBD1. This CDR3 contains 14 residues. The germline gives CDR1 SGHNT, CDR2 YYREEE (reference sequence). The trim removed 1 base at V and 4 bases at J, leaving 3 bases unmatched. This CDR3 is CASSLSTGGYGYTF. The CDR3, as DNA: TGTGCCAGCAGCTTGTCAACAGGGGGCTATGGCTACACCTTC.

The table lists this clone with a count of one. The V gene is TRBV6-5, the J gene TRBJ2-7, with 10 bases identical to TRBD1. Germline lookup yields CDR1 MNHEY and CDR2 SVGAGI. This CDR3 is built from 12 residues. The V segment lost 8 bases and the J segment 5 bases; nucleotides outside the gene matches: 3. This CDR3 is CASRDRGHEQYF. The CDR3 nucleotides read TGTGCCAGCCGGGACAGGGGCCACGAGCAGTACTTC.

This chain joins TRBV4-2 and TRBJ2-7; 13 bases align to TRBD2. The J segment lost 9 bases and the V segment lost 1 base, leaving 12 bases of the junction unmatched. CDR3 length: 17 amino acids. Germline lookup yields CDR1 LGHNA and CDR2 YNFKEQ. DNA for the CDR3: TGTGCCAGCAGCCAAGGGACTAGCGGGAGTGGCTTAAGTCGGCAGTACTTC. It yields the protein CASSQGTSGSGLSRQYF.

The chain joins TRBV6-1 to TRBJ1-1; 8 bases match TRBD1. The CDR3 is made up of 14 amino acids. V was pared by 3 bases and J by 1 base, with 1 base of the junction left unmatched. Per germline, CDR1 MNHNS and CDR2 SASEGT. CDR3 residues: CASSDTGGNTEAFF. CDR3 sequence (DNA): TGTGCCAGCAGTGATACAGGGGGGAACACTGAAGCTTTCTTT.

J is TRBJ2-5 and V is TRBV9; 9 nucleotides agree with TRBD1. V trimming: 5 bases; J trimming: 5 bases; junction bases outside the gene matches: 13. The CDR3 totals 16 residues. CDR1 is SGDLS and CDR2 is YYNGEE in the germline V gene. The CDR3, as DNA: TGTGCCAGCAGACGAATGGACAGGGGCCTGTGGGAGACCCAGTACTTC. Translation: CASRRMDRGLWETQYF.

The V gene is TRBV10-3, the J gene TRBJ1-5, with D possibly being TRBD1 (6 bases). This CDR3 comprises 20 residues. V gave up 3 bases and J gave up 2 bases, with 26 bases separating them. The germline gives CDR1 ENHRY, CDR2 SYGVKD. The CDR3 region has the DNA TGTGCCATCAGTGATTTCGGGGGGGTTGCGGAGGCAGGGGGCAATCAGCCCCAGCATTTT. It translates to CAISDFGGVAEAGGNQPQHF.